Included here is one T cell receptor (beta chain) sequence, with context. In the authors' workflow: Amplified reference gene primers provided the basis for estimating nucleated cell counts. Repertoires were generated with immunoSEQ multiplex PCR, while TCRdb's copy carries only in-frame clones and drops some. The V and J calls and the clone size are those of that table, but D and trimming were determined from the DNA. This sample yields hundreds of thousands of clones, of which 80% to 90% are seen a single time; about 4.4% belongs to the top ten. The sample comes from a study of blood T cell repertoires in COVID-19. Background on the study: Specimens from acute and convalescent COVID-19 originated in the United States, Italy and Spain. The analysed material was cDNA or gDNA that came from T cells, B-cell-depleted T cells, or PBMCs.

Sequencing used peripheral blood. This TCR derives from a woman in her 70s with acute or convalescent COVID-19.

CDR3 amino acids: CASSQGGGQETQYF. The CDR3 nucleotides read TGTGCCAGCAGCCAGGGGGGGGGTCAAGAGACCCAGTACTTC. The chain has TRBV4-2 and TRBJ2-5; 7 nucleotides match TRBD2. The CDR3 is 14 residues long. Trimming cost V 3 bases and J 2 bases; bases outside gene matches: 3. Germline V gene data show CDR1 as LGHNA and CDR2 as YNFKEQ.